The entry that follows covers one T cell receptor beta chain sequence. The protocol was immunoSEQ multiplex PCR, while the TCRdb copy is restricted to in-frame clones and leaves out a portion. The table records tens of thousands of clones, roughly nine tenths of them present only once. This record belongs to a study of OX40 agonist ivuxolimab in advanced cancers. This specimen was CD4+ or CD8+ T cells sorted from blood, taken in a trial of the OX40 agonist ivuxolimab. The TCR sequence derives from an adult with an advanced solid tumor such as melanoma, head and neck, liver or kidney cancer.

As DNA, the CDR3 is TGTGCCAGCAGTACGGGACAGGGGGCCGCTTTCTTT. Translated, it gives CASSTGQGAAFF. The V and J genes are TRBV2 and TRBJ1-1, with 12 bases that match TRBD1. This CDR3 region has 12 residues. V shed 5 bases, J shed 11 bases, and the junction held 3 bases outside the gene matches. CDR1 and CDR2 from the germline V gene are SNHLY and FYNNEI.